This is a list of T cell receptor beta chains from one sample in a study of Ad26.COV2.S vaccination and SARS-CoV-2 variants. Here immunoSEQ multiplex PCR was the method, and the copy in TCRdb shows in-frame clones only, minus some. The table has about 680,000 clones, roughly nine tenths seen once; the top ten hold approximately 1.5%. Material: peripheral blood, obtained in a trial of Ad26.COV2.S vaccine versus placebo. The receptors stem from a person aged 18-65 years who received the Ad26.COV2.S COVID-19 vaccine or a placebo. The CDR3 runs from the conserved cysteine through the conserved F or W. Fields, in order: CDR3 protein, CDR3 DNA, D gene, clone size, J gene, V gene. A D gene is named only where the DNA matches it firmly. Only some rows state a clone size, as once, few, many or a class for expanded clones.

CASSLALLSFDTQYF | TGTGCCAGCAGCTTAGCCTTACTTTCCTTCGATACGCAGTATTTT | . | . | TRBJ2-3 | TRBV7-2
CASSFSPGSGANVLTF | TGTGCCAGCAGCTTCTCACCGGGCTCTGGGGCCAACGTCCTGACTTTC | . | . | TRBJ2-6 | TRBV7-9
CASSLIPSGGEQETQYF | TGTGCCAGCAGCTTAATTCCTAGCGGGGGGGAGCAAGAGACCCAGTACTTC | TRBD2 | once | TRBJ2-5 | TRBV7-2
CASSLADNYEQYF | TGCGCCAGCAGCTTGGCTGACAACTACGAGCAGTACTTC | . | . | TRBJ2-7 | TRBV5-1
CASSEVAGSGQFF | TGTGCCAGCAGTGAAGTAGCGGGATCAGGGCAGTTCTTC | TRBD2 | once | TRBJ2-1 | TRBV6-1
CASKGWGQTEAFF | TGTGCCAGCAAAGGATGGGGGCAAACTGAAGCTTTCTTT | . | . | TRBJ1-1 | TRBV12-3/TRBV12-4
CATSDLNTRRGQFF | TGTGCCACCAGTGATTTAAATACCCGCAGGGGACAGTTCTTC | . | . | TRBJ2-1 | TRBV24-1
CASSSTSGMDEQFF | TGTGCCAGCAGCTCGACTAGCGGGATGGATGAGCAGTTCTTC | TRBD2 | . | TRBJ2-1 | TRBV5-5
CASRPPGGNQPQHF | TGTGCCAGTAGACCCCCCGGGGGCAATCAGCCCCAGCATTTT | . | . | TRBJ1-5 | TRBV19
CASTGTSVGTQYF | TGTGCCAGCACCGGGACTAGCGTGGGGACCCAGTACTTC | TRBD2 | . | TRBJ2-5 | TRBV7-2
CAWRWQSNTGELFF | TGTGCCTGGAGATGGCAATCGAACACCGGGGAGCTGTTTTTT | . | . | TRBJ2-2 | TRBV30
CAGGRYNEQFF | TGTGCCGGCGGGAGGTACAATGAGCAGTTCTTC | TRBD2 | . | TRBJ2-1 | TRBV12-3/TRBV12-4
CASRFGRSSYEQYF | TGTGCCAGCAGGTTTGGACGGAGCTCCTACGAGCAGTACTTC | . | once | TRBJ2-7 | TRBV27
CASSKGGVGETQYF | TGTGCCAGCAGTAAAGGCGGGGTAGGGGAGACCCAGTACTTC | . | . | TRBJ2-5 | TRBV21-1
CASSLGNFGELFF | TGTGCCAGCAGTCTCGGGAATTTTGGGGAGCTGTTTTTT | . | . | TRBJ2-2 | TRBV5-4
CASSPRTLRGGGEQYF | TGTGCCAGCAGCCCACGCACCCTCCGGGGGGGCGGCGAGCAGTACTTC | TRBD2 | . | TRBJ2-7 | TRBV4-2
CASGSLASNYGYTF | TGTGCTAGTGGCAGCCTGGCCTCTAACTATGGCTACACCTTC | . | . | TRBJ1-2 | TRBV12-5
CASSRIGGEANYGYTF | TGTGCCAGCAGCCGGATCGGTGGGGAGGCGAACTATGGCTACACCTTC | . | . | TRBJ1-2 | TRBV4-2
CASSQEGTGGRDEQFF | TGTGCCAGCAGCCAAGAAGGGACAGGGGGAAGGGATGAGCAGTTCTTC | TRBD1 | . | TRBJ2-1 | TRBV3-1/TRBV3-2